A single sample is the source of the 16 T cell receptor beta chains below, sequenced in a study of CD8 T cells in ankylosing spondylitis. Regarding the study as a whole: A TCR beta motif made of eight highly homologous variants seemed typical of ankylosing spondylitis blood.

The antigens of these receptors remain unknown. TCRdb fed the 5' RACE reads into MiXCR, producing one record per CDR3 protein. Of 500,000 or so distinct CDR3 sequences detected, roughly 5% appear once; the ten largest clones hold under 4.5%. Material for sequencing was blood, either unsorted or a sorted T cell fraction (not recorded which). These receptor sequences come from a male donor with ankylosing spondylitis.

This clonotype was counted at least ten times. The chain links TRBV5-1 to TRBJ2-7; D is perhaps TRBD1 (7 bases). CDR3 length: 14 residues. Germline CDR1 SGHRS, CDR2 YFSETQ. The V gene lost 6 bases and the J gene lost 2 bases, with 15 bases spanning the gap. In DNA, the CDR3 is TGCGCCAGCACCGCTGGCAGGGGGGCCTACGAGCAGTACTTC. This sequence encodes CASTAGRGAYEQYF.

This chain uses TRBV5-1 with TRBJ1-1; possible D gene TRBD1, 6 bases. CDR1 SGHRS and CDR2 YFSETQ come from the germline V gene. The CDR3 spans 14 residues. V was clipped by 0 bases and J by 5 bases, with 11 bases between them. For the CDR3, the DNA is TGCGCCAGCAGCTTGGGGGGGGCGGGTACTGAAGCTTTCTTT. Translation gives CASSLGGAGTEAFF. The entire variable domain, with the rest obtained from reference TRBV5-1 and TRBJ1-1, is as follows: KAGVTQTPRYLIKTRGQQVTLSCSPISGHRSVSWYQQTPGQGLQFLFEYFSETQRNKGNFPGRFSGRQFSNSRSEMNVSTLELGDSALYLCASSLGGAGTEAFFGQGTRLTVV.

In its sample, this clonotype was seen many times. The chain carries TRBV20-1 and TRBJ2-1; 9 bases match TRBD1. Trimming took 3 bases from V and 10 from J; bases not matched to a gene: 10. The CDR3 is 14 residues long. The V gene's germline CDR1 is DFQATT and CDR2 SNEGSKA (reference sequence). CDR3 DNA: TGCAGTGCTAGCGCGCGCGGGACAGGGAACGAGCAGTTCTTC. As protein: CSASARGTGNEQFF.

This clonotype was seen many times. The chain employs TRBV6-1 and TRBJ1-1; 7 nucleotides match TRBD1. J gave up 4 bases and V 4 bases, and 6 bases lay outside the gene matches. Germline CDR1 is MNHNS and CDR2 is SASEGT. This CDR3 is built from 14 residues. In nucleotides, the CDR3 is TGTGCCAGCAGTGGAGGACAGGATGGCACTGAAGCTTTCTTT. Translation: CASSGGQDGTEAFF.

This clonotype was observed many times. The V gene is TRBV4-2, the J gene TRBJ2-5; 8 nucleotides align to TRBD2. CDR3 length: 17 amino acids. Germline values: CDR1 LGHNA, CDR2 YNFKEQ. V trimming: 1 base; J trimming: 2 bases; junction bases outside the gene matches: 9. In DNA, the CDR3 is TGTGCCAGCAGCCAAGTCTTCACTAGCGGAACACAAGAGACCCAGTACTTC. Protein sequence: CASSQVFTSGTQETQYF.

This clonotype was seen more than once but under ten times. This chain uses TRBV28 with TRBJ2-7; TRBD1 matches at 7 bases. V trimming: 2 bases; J trimming: 6 bases; junction bases outside the gene matches: 13. CDR3 length: 16 residues. CDR1 and CDR2 (germline): MDHEN, SYDVKM. Here the CDR3 DNA reads TGTGCCAGCAGTTTAAAGGGAAGAGGGGGCTATTTCGAGCAGTACTTC. As protein: CASSLKGRGGYFEQYF.

CDR3 region: CASSSVPAYEQYF. The CDR3 DNA reads as TGTGCCAGCAGTTCAGTCCCCGCCTACGAGCAGTACTTC. The chain recombines TRBV28 with TRBJ2-7; no clear D gene. Germline CDR1 reads MDHEN; CDR2 reads SYDVKM. The V end lost 4 bases, the J end lost 2 bases, and 9 bases lay between the germline ends. This CDR3 comprises 13 residues.

Ten or more counts support this clonotype. V usage is TRBV28 and J usage is TRBJ1-1; D unclear. The germline CDR1 and CDR2 sequences are MDHEN and SYDVKM. Trimming stripped 3 bases from V and 10 bases from J, with 18 bases between. The CDR3 runs 14 residues. The CDR3 sequence: CASSLPTAVQSAFF. The CDR3, as DNA: TGTGCCAGCAGTTTGCCTACCGCGGTCCAATCAGCTTTCTTT.

This clonotype was counted many times. The chain couples TRBV5-1 to TRBJ2-7, with D tentatively TRBD1 (6 bases). The germline V and J ends were trimmed by 0 bases and 2 bases, with 12 bases remaining between them. CDR3 size: 15 residues. CDR1 is SGHRS and CDR2 is YFSETQ in the germline V gene. The CDR3 is CASSLGQQGPYEQYF. CDR3 in DNA: TGCGCCAGCAGCTTGGGCCAGCAGGGGCCCTACGAGCAGTACTTC.

As concerns this clonotype: One end of the junction varies from germline; a read error may be responsible. CDR3: CCARAWAGQTLQETQYF. The CDR3 DNA follows: TGCTGTGCTAGAGCCTGGGCCGGACAGACACTTCAAGAGACCCAGTACTTC. The chain is built from TRBV20-1 and TRBJ2-5; tentative D call: TRBD1 (6 bases). CDR1 and CDR2 (germline): DFQATT, SNEGSKA (reference sequence). CDR3 length: 17 residues.

This clonotype has a count of ten or more. The chain joins TRBV10-3 to TRBJ1-1; D is unclear. CDR1 and CDR2 from the germline V gene are ENHRY and SYGVKD. The V and J ends lost 10 bases and 1 base respectively, with 16 bases between them. This CDR3 has 14 amino acids. CDR3 in amino acids: CATSLLAGNTEAFF. The DNA for the CDR3 is TGTGCCACTTCTCTATTGGCGGGGAACACTGAAGCTTTCTTT.

This clonotype was seen at least ten times. This chain connects TRBV12-3 or TRBV12-4 to TRBJ1-4, with no clear D. This CDR3 has 13 amino acids. V lost 7 bases and J 4 bases, leaving 10 bases between the germline ends. The CDR3 loop is CASTSFGNEKLFF. The CDR3 coding sequence is TGTGCCAGCACCTCCTTTGGTAATGAAAAACTGTTTTTT.

This clonotype was seen many times. The chain combines TRBV28 with TRBJ2-7; D is unclear. The CDR3 runs to 14 residues. Germline CDR1 reads MDHEN; CDR2 reads SYDVKM. Trimming removed 3 bases from V and 3 bases from J, with 12 bases in between. The CDR3 loop reads CASSFPPSFYEQYF. CDR3 nucleotides: TGTGCCAGCAGTTTCCCCCCTTCATTCTACGAGCAGTACTTC. Full variable domain (missing parts from reference TRBV28 and TRBJ2-7): DVKVTQSSRYLVKRTGEKVFLECVQDMDHENMFWYRQDPGLGLRLIYFSYDVKMKEKGDIPEGYSVSREKKERFSLILESASTNQTSMYLCASSFPPSFYEQYFGPGTRLTVT.

As to this clonotype: A much more abundant neighbour one base away suggests this may be a read error. The V gene is TRBV5-1, the J gene TRBJ1-5, with unresolved D. The germline V gene encodes CDR1 SGHRS and CDR2 YFSETQ. This CDR3 region has 14 residues. The ends were cut back, 2 bases at V and 5 bases at J, with 11 bases in the middle. The CDR3 loop reads CASSFGWRDQPQHF. The CDR3 bases are TGCGCCAGCAGCTTTGGGTGGCGAGATCAGCCCCAGCATTTT.

Ten or more counts support this clonotype. V and J are TRBV5-6 and TRBJ2-1; unclear D gene. V lost 5 bases and J lost 10, with 10 bases in between. The CDR3 extends over 11 amino acids. The germline V gene has CDR1 SGHDT and CDR2 YYEEEE. Here the CDR3 reads CASRQHEEQFF. DNA of the CDR3: TGTGCCAGCAGACAACATGAGGAGCAGTTCTTC.

This clonotype was seen at least ten times. The rearrangement links TRBV5-1 to TRBJ2-1; TRBD2 matches at 12 bases. Germline V gives CDR1 SGHRS, CDR2 YFSETQ. V was pared by 4 bases and J by 10 bases, with 6 bases of the junction left unmatched. This CDR3 comprises 14 residues. CDR3 sequence: CASSGTGLAGEQFF. CDR3 in DNA: TGCGCCAGCAGCGGCACTGGACTAGCGGGAGAGCAGTTCTTC.